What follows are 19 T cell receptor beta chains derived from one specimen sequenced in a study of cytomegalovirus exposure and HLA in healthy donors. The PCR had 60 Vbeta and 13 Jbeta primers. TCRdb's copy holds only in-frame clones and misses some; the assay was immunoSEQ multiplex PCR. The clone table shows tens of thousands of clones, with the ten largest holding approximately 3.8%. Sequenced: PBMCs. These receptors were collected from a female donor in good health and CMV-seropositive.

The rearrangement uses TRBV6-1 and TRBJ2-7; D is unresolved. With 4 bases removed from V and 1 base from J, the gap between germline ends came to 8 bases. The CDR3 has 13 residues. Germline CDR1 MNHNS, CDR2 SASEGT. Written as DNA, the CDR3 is TGTGCCAGCAGTGCCACAATGTCCTACGAGCAGTACTTC. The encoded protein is CASSATMSYEQYF.

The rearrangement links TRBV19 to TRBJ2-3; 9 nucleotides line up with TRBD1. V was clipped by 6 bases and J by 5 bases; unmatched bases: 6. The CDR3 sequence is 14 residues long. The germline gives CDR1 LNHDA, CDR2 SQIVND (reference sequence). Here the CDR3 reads CASRTGTGIDTQYF. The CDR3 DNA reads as TGTGCCAGTAGAACCGGGACAGGGATAGATACGCAGTATTTT.

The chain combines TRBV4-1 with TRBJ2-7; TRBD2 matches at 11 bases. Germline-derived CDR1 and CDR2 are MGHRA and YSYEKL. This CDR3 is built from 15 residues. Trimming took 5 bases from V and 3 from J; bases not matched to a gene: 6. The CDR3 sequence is CASSSTSGALYEQYF. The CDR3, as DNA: TGCGCCAGCAGCTCGACTAGCGGGGCCCTCTACGAGCAGTACTTC.

The CDR3 nucleotides read TGTGCCAGCTCACGACAAATTGGACTAGGGAGGACTGAAGCTTTCTTT. It specifies CASSRQIGLGRTEAFF. The chain recombines TRBV18 with TRBJ1-1; D is undetermined. The CDR3 is 16 residues long. The V end lost 4 bases, the J end lost 5 bases, and 20 bases lay between the germline ends. Germline CDR1 is KGHSH and CDR2 is LQKENI.

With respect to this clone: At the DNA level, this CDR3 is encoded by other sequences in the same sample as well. The CDR3: CASSSDDADRSYNSPLHF. CDR3 sequence (DNA): TGTGCCAGCAGCTCTGACGATGCCGACAGATCCTATAATTCACCCCTCCACTTT. This sequence joins TRBV27 and TRBJ1-6, with D maybe TRBD1 (5 bases). This CDR3 region has 18 residues. Looked up from germline, CDR1 is MNHEY and CDR2 is SMNVEV (reference sequence). The V gene lost 6 bases and the J gene lost 1 base, with 19 bases spanning the gap.

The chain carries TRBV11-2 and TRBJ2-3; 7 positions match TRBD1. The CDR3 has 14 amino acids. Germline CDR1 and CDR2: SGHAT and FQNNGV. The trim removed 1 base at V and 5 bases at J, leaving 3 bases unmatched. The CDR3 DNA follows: TGTGCCAGCAGCTTAGGCACAGGGGTAGATACGCAGTATTTT. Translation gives CASSLGTGVDTQYF.

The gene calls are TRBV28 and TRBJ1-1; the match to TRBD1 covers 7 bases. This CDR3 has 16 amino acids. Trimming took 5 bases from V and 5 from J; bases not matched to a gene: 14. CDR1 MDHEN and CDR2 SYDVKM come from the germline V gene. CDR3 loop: CASSPSTGYLRTEAFF. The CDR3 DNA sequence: TGTGCCAGCAGTCCTTCGACAGGGTACTTGAGGACTGAAGCTTTCTTT.

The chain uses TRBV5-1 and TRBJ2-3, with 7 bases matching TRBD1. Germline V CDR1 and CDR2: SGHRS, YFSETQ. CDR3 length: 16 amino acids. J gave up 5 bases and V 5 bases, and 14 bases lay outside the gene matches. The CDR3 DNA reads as TGCGCCAGCAGTAGACAGGGTACGGAGTTCATAGATACGCAGTATTTT. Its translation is CASSRQGTEFIDTQYF.

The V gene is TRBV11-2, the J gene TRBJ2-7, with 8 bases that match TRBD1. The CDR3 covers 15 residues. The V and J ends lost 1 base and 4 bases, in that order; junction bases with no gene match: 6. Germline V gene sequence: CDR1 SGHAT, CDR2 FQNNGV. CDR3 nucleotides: TGTGCCAGCAGCTTAGGGGCAGGGGGCGGATACGAGCAGTACTTC. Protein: CASSLGAGGGYEQYF.

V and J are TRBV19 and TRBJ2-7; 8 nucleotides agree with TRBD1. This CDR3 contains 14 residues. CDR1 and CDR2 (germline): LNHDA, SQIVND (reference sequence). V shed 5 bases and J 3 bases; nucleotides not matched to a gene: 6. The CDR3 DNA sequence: TGTGCCAGTAGTCCCCGGGACAGGCTCTACGAGCAGTACTTC. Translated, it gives CASSPRDRLYEQYF.

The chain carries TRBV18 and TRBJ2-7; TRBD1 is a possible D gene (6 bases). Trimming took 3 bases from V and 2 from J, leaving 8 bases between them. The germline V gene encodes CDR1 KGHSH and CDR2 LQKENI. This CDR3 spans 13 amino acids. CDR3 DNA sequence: TGTGCCAGCTCACCTACAGGGCCCTACGAGCAGTACTTC. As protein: CASSPTGPYEQYF.

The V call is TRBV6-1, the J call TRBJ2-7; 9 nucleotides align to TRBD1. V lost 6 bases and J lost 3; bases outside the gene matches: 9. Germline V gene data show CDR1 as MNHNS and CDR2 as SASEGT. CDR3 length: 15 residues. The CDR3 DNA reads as TGTGCCAGCAGACGTCCGGGACAGGGTGACTACGAGCAGTACTTC. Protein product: CASRRPGQGDYEQYF.

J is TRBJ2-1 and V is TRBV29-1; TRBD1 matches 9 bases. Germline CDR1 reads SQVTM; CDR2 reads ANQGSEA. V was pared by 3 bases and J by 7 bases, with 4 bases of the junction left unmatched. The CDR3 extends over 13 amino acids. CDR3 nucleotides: TGCAGCGTTGACGGGACAGGGAAGAATGAGCAGTTCTTC. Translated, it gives CSVDGTGKNEQFF.

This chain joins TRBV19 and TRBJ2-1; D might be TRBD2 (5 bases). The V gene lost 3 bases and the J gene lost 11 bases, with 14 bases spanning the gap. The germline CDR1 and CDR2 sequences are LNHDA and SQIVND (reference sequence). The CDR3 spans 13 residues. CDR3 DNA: TGTGCCAGTAGTATCGGCGCCGAGGGAAAGCAGTTCTTC. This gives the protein CASSIGAEGKQFF. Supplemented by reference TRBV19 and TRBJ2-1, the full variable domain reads DGGITQSPKYLFRKEGQNVTLSCEQNLNHDAMYWYRQDPGQGLRLIYYSQIVNDFQKGDIAEGYSVSREKKESFPLTVTSAQKNPTAFYLCASSIGAEGKQFFGPGTRLTVL.

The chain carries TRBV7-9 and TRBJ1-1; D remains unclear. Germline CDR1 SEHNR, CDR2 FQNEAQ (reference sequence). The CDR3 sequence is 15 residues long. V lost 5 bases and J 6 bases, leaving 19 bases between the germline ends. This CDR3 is CASSREGRRPAEAFF. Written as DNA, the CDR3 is TGTGCCAGCAGCCGTGAAGGGAGAAGACCGGCTGAAGCTTTCTTT.

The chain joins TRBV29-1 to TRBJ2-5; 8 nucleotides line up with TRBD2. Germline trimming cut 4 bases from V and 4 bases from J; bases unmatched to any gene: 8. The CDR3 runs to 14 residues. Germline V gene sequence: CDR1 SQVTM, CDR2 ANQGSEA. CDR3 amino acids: CSVVGAAGGETQYF. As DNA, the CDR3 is TGCAGCGTTGTGGGCGCGGCGGGGGGAGAGACCCAGTACTTC.

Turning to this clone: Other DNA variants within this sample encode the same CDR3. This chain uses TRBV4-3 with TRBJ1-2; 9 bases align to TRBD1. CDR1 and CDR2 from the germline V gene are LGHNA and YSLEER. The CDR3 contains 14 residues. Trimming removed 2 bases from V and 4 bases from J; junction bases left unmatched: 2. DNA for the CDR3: TGCGCCAGCAGCCAACCGGGACAGGGCTATGGCTACACCTTC. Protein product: CASSQPGQGYGYTF.

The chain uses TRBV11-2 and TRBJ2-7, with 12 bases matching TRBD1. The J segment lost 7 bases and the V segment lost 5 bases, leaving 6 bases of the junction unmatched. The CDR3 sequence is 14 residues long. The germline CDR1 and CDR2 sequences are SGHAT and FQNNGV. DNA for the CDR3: TGTGCCAGCAGCCGCCGGGACAGGGGGCAAGAGCAGTACTTC. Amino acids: CASSRRDRGQEQYF.

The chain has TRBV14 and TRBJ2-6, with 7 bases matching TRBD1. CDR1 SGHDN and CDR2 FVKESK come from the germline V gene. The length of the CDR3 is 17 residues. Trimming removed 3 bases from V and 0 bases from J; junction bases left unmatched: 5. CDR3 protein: CASSHTTGHSGANVLTF. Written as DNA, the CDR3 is TGTGCCAGCAGCCACACGACAGGGCACTCTGGGGCCAACGTCCTGACTTTC. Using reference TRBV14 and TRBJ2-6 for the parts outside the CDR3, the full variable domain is EAGVTQFPSHSVIEKGQTVTLRCDPISGHDNLYWYRRVMGKEIKFLLHFVKESKQDESGMPNNRFLAERTGGTYSTLKVQPAELEDSGVYFCASSHTTGHSGANVLTFGAGSRLTVL.